The 23 T cell receptor beta chains given below trace back to one sample, sequenced in a study of PD-1 blockade in classical Hodgkin lymphoma. Each of the patients experienced relapse following autologous stem cell transplantation, and their brentuximab vedotin exposure differed. The table came from immunoSEQ multiplex PCR; TCRdb's copy has only in-frame clones and leaves some out. Here the sample spans fewer than 65,000 clones, 90% being singletons. The specimen comprised peripheral blood mononuclear cells (PBMCs), sampled at baseline. The receptors derive from a human donor with classical Hodgkin lymphoma.

CDR3 nucleotide sequence: TGTGCCAGCAGCTACGTCGGTGGGTCCTACAATGAGCAGTTCTTC. As protein: CASSYVGGSYNEQFF. This chain uses TRBV13 with TRBJ2-1; no reliable D call. The CDR3 contains 15 residues. Germline V gene sequence: CDR1 PRHDT, CDR2 FYEKMQ (reference sequence). The ends were cut back, 4 bases at V and 1 base at J, with 11 bases in the middle.

This clone was recorded only once. This chain links TRBV19 with TRBJ2-1; D unclear. The CDR3 runs 13 residues. V lost 0 bases and J lost 7, with 7 bases in between. Germline V gene lookup returns CDR1 LNHDA and CDR2 SQIVND (reference sequence). The DNA for the CDR3 is TGTGCCAGTAGTATAGATGAAGCTAATGAGCAGTTCTTC. Protein sequence: CASSIDEANEQFF.

The gene calls are TRBV6-1 and TRBJ2-7, with D perhaps matching TRBD1 (6 bases). CDR3 length equals 13 residues. Deletions cut 2 bases from V and 3 bases from J, with 8 bases between. The germline V gene encodes CDR1 MNHNS and CDR2 SASEGT. The CDR3 protein is CASSESRGYEQYF. DNA for the CDR3: TGTGCCAGCAGTGAAAGCAGGGGCTACGAGCAGTACTTC.

This chain joins TRBV5-1 and TRBJ2-1; D remains ambiguous. Deletions cut 2 bases from V and 0 bases from J, with 9 bases between. The CDR3 consists of 15 residues. Germline V CDR1 and CDR2: SGHRS, YFSETQ. This CDR3 reads CASSFRADSYNEQFF. The CDR3, as DNA: TGCGCCAGCAGCTTTCGGGCGGACTCCTACAATGAGCAGTTCTTC.

The genes are TRBV7-9 and TRBJ2-1; D is uncertain. The CDR3 length is 14 residues. V lost 1 base to trimming and J lost 9 bases, with 13 bases between them. The germline CDR1 and CDR2 sequences are SEHNR and FQNEAQ (reference sequence). The CDR3 region has the DNA TGTGCCAGCAGCTTAGTTAGCATTTGGGGTGAGCAGTTCTTC. It codes for CASSLVSIWGEQFF. The full variable domain, in which reference TRBV7-9 and TRBJ2-1 provide the parts outside the CDR3, is DTGVSQNPRHKITKRGQNVTFRCDPISEHNRLYWYRQTLGQGPEFLTYFQNEAQLEKSRLLSDRFSAERPKGSFSTLEIQRTEQGDSAMYLCASSLVSIWGEQFFGPGTRLTVL.

J is TRBJ2-7 and V is TRBV9; 9 bases are a match to TRBD1. V shed 4 bases and J 5 bases; nucleotides not matched to a gene: 10. CDR3 length equals 15 residues. From germline, CDR1 is SGDLS and CDR2 YYNGEE. For the CDR3, the DNA is TGTGCCAGCAGCACCCAAGGGACAGGGCCAGACGAGCAGTACTTC. It is translated as CASSTQGTGPDEQYF.

The J gene is TRBJ2-1, the V gene TRBV5-1; D call uncertain. V was clipped by 3 bases and J by 8 bases, with 18 bases between them. Germline CDR1 reads SGHRS; CDR2 reads YFSETQ. The CDR3 is made up of 15 amino acids. The CDR3 coding sequence is TGCGCCAGCAGCTCAGGCCTCGAACGGCCGGATGAGCAGTTCTTC. Its protein is CASSSGLERPDEQFF.

This chain connects TRBV27 to TRBJ2-3; possible D gene TRBD2, 6 bases. Between the trimmed V and J ends, which lost 3 bases and 3 bases, there was a span of 7 bases. The CDR3 sequence is 13 residues long. CDR1 and CDR2 (germline): MNHEY, SMNVEV (reference sequence). The CDR3 protein is CASSLLATDTQYF. CDR3 DNA sequence: TGTGCCAGCAGTTTGCTAGCGACAGATACGCAGTATTTT.

The chain is built from TRBV13 and TRBJ1-1; possibly TRBD1 for D (5 bases). Looked up from germline, CDR1 is PRHDT and CDR2 is FYEKMQ (reference sequence). The CDR3 is 14 residues long. V dropped 5 bases and J dropped 2 bases, with 12 bases sitting between them. This CDR3 reads CASSTLGGNTEAFF. The CDR3 DNA is TGTGCCAGCAGCACTCTTGGGGGTAACACTGAAGCTTTCTTT.

The V and J genes are TRBV2 and TRBJ2-7, with D uncertain. Germline V CDR1 and CDR2: SNHLY, FYNNEI. CDR3 length: 15 residues. Between the trimmed V and J ends, which lost 2 bases and 3 bases, there was a span of 14 bases. In nucleotides, the CDR3 is TGTGCCAGCAGTGAAAGCGAGATGAGTGACTACGAGCAGTACTTC. Translating gives CASSESEMSDYEQYF.

This chain joins TRBV7-2 and TRBJ2-3; TRBD2 matches 9 bases. V was clipped by 4 bases and J by 4 bases; unmatched bases: 6. The germline gives CDR1 SGHTA, CDR2 FQGNSA. This CDR3 is 15 amino acids long. The CDR3 loop is CASSWTSVSSDTQYF. CDR3 sequence (DNA): TGTGCCAGCAGCTGGACTAGCGTCTCTTCAGATACGCAGTATTTT.

The gene calls are TRBV19 and TRBJ2-7; 7 bases agree with TRBD1. From germline, CDR1 is LNHDA and CDR2 SQIVND (reference sequence). V was clipped by 5 bases and J by 3 bases; unmatched bases: 4. This CDR3 contains 13 residues. As DNA, the CDR3 is TGTGCCAGTAGTCTCGGACAGGTCTACGAGCAGTACTTC. It translates to CASSLGQVYEQYF.

The chain joins TRBV27 to TRBJ1-5; no definite D call. The CDR3 spans 14 residues. Germline V gene data show CDR1 as MNHEY and CDR2 as SMNVEV (reference sequence). The V end was cut by 6 bases, the J end by 0 bases, with 9 bases between. In DNA form, the CDR3 reads TGTGCCAGCAGCTACAGCTATAGCAATCAGCCCCAGCATTTT. Protein sequence: CASSYSYSNQPQHF.

V usage is TRBV19 and J usage is TRBJ2-1; no firm D call. The CDR3 runs to 15 residues. With 1 base removed from V and 3 bases from J, the gap between germline ends came to 10 bases. Germline CDR1 and CDR2: LNHDA and SQIVND (reference sequence). This chain's CDR3 is CASSIGLVGYNEQFF. CDR3 DNA sequence: TGTGCCAGTAGTATAGGGCTAGTAGGCTACAATGAGCAGTTCTTC.

This chain uses TRBV19 with TRBJ2-7; 7 bases are shared with TRBD1. Germline V gives CDR1 LNHDA, CDR2 SQIVND (reference sequence). This CDR3 is 13 amino acids long. The junction had 9 bases not matched to a gene; V was cut back by 6 bases and J by 7 bases. CDR3 coding DNA: TGTGCCAGTAGCTCACTTTGGGGACAGGAGCAGTACTTC. It yields the protein CASSSLWGQEQYF.

The chain joins TRBV21-1 to TRBJ1-2. TRBV21-1 is listed as a pseudogene. This CDR3 contains 14 residues. CDR3 in amino acids: CASSKLPELYGYTF. DNA of the CDR3: TGTGCCAGCAGCAAATTGCCGGAACTCTATGGCTACACCTTC.

This chain joins TRBV19 and TRBJ2-5; no reliable D call. The end of the DNA aligns better with TRBJ2-7, so the J call may be wrong. Looked up from germline, CDR1 is LNHDA and CDR2 is SQIVND (reference sequence). This CDR3 has 13 amino acids. The DNA of the CDR3 is TGTGCCAGTAGTATAAGTAAGGATTACGAGCAGTACTTC. Encoded protein: CASSISKDYEQYF.

This rearrangement joins TRBV6-5 to TRBJ2-2, with a possible D match to TRBD2 (5 bases). This CDR3 contains 15 residues. Per the germline V gene, CDR1 is MNHEY and CDR2 is SVGAGI. Trimming shortened V by 6 bases and J by 5 bases, and 16 bases separated the two germline ends. The CDR3 nucleotides read TGTGCCAGCAGGACGCTACTATCGGGGACCGGGGAGCTGTTTTTT. It yields the protein CASRTLLSGTGELFF.

The rearrangement joins TRBV9 to TRBJ1-1, with TRBD1 identical over 7 bases. The germline gives CDR1 SGDLS, CDR2 YYNGEE. The CDR3 has 15 residues. V lost 1 base, J lost 0 bases, and 3 bases stayed unmatched. CDR3 region: CASSVRTGMNTEAFF. The CDR3 DNA reads as TGTGCCAGCAGCGTAAGGACAGGTATGAACACTGAAGCTTTCTTT.

This chain uses TRBV29-1 with TRBJ1-1; a weak D match, TRBD1 (5 bases). V was cut by 4 bases and J by 0 bases, with 12 bases left in between. The CDR3 contains 14 residues. In germline, CDR1 is SQVTM, CDR2 ANQGSEA. The CDR3: CSVVRQGMNTEAFF. The CDR3 coding sequence is TGCAGCGTTGTCCGGCAGGGCATGAACACTGAAGCTTTCTTT.

This clone was counted only a few times. V is TRBV4-1 and J is TRBJ1-6; 10 bases map to TRBD1. Germline V gives CDR1 MGHRA, CDR2 YSYEKL. The CDR3 contains 15 residues. Trimming cost V 4 bases and J 7 bases; bases outside gene matches: 4. The CDR3 bases are TGCGCCAGCAGCCTCGAGGGACAGGGGAATTCACCCCTCCACTTT. Protein product: CASSLEGQGNSPLHF.

As for this clone: This sample also contains other DNA sequences that code for the same CDR3. The V call is TRBV11-2, the J call TRBJ2-7; 8 bases agree with TRBD1. Germline loops: CDR1 SGHAT, CDR2 FQNNGV. The CDR3 has 15 residues. After removal of 1 base from V and 6 bases from J, the junction contained 8 bases not matched to a gene. The DNA of the CDR3 is TGTGCCAGCAGCTTAGTTTACCAGGGGGCTGGCGAGCAGTACTTC. Residues: CASSLVYQGAGEQYF.

The chain recombines TRBV4-2 with TRBJ2-7; TRBD1 or TRBD2 may be the D gene (5 bases each). V was cut by 0 bases and J by 4 bases, with 28 bases left in between. The CDR3 has 20 residues. Germline CDR1 and CDR2: LGHNA and YNFKEQ. The CDR3 region has the DNA TGTGCCAGCAGCCAAGATTGGGTCCGGGACGAAAGTGGGTACCTTTACGAGCAGTACTTC. Translation gives CASSQDWVRDESGYLYEQYF.